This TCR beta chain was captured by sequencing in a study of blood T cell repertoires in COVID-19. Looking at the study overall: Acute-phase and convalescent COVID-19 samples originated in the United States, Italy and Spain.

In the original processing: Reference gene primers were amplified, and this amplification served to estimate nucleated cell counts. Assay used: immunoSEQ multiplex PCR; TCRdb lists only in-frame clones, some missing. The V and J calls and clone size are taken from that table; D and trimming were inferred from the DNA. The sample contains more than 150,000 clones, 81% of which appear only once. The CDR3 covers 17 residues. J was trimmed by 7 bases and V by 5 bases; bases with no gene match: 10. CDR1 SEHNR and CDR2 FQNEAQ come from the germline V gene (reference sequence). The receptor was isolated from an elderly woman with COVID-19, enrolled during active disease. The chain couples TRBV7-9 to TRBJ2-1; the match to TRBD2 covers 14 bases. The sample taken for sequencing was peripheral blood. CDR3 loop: CASSAGTSGRQSNEQFF. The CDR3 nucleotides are TGTGCCAGCAGCGCCGGGACTAGCGGGAGACAATCAAATGAGCAGTTCTTC. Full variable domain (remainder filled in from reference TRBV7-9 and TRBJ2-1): DTGVSQNPRHKITKRGQNVTFRCDPISEHNRLYWYRQTLGQGPEFLTYFQNEAQLEKSRLLSDRFSAERPKGSFSTLEIQRTEQGDSAMYLCASSAGTSGRQSNEQFFGPGTRLTVL.